A single sample gave rise to the 4 T cell receptor beta chains below, sequenced in a study of cytomegalovirus exposure and HLA in healthy donors. The PCR had 60 Vbeta and 13 Jbeta primers. Clones were sequenced by immunoSEQ multiplex PCR, and TCRdb holds only the in-frame ones, with some missing. The sample records approximately 90,000 clones, 7.6% being singletons. The material sequenced was PBMCs. The source of these receptors is a man between 45 and 60 years old in good health and CMV-seronegative.

The table lists this clone with a few counts. This chain's CDR3 is CASSLRTGGNYGYTF. The CDR3 DNA is TGTGCCAGCAGCCTTCGGACAGGGGGGAACTATGGCTACACCTTC. V and J are TRBV6-1 and TRBJ1-2; 10 nucleotides align to TRBD1. V lost 6 bases and J lost 2; bases outside the gene matches: 6. Germline CDR1 is MNHNS and CDR2 is SASEGT. CDR3 length: 15 amino acids.

This clone was seen only a few times. This chain uses TRBV14 with TRBJ2-5; no definite D call. From germline, CDR1 is SGHDN and CDR2 FVKESK. V lost 5 bases and J 5 bases, leaving 9 bases between the germline ends. The CDR3 is 12 residues long. CDR3 residues: CASSEARETQYF. The CDR3 DNA sequence: TGTGCCAGCAGCGAGGCTAGGGAGACCCAGTACTTC.

This clone was observed a few times. The V call is TRBV6-6, the J call TRBJ2-1; tentatively, D is TRBD2 (7 bases). CDR1 MNHNY and CDR2 SVGAGI come from the germline V gene (reference sequence). The CDR3 is made up of 15 amino acids. Trimming removed 7 bases from V and 5 bases from J, with 18 bases in between. CDR3 region: CASKAEGGANNEQFF. The CDR3 DNA is TGTGCCAGCAAGGCTGAGGGGGGGGCTAACAATGAGCAGTTCTTC.

This clone was recorded a few times. J is TRBJ2-1 and V is TRBV30; possible D gene TRBD2, 6 bases. CDR3 length equals 16 residues. V was clipped by 3 bases and J by 9 bases, with 24 bases between them. Germline V gives CDR1 GTSNPN, CDR2 SVGIG (reference sequence). DNA of the CDR3: TGTGCCTGGAGCCCAGGAGGGCAGGGTCCGCGTGCTGAGCAGTTCTTC. This codes for CAWSPGGQGPRAEQFF.